This TCR beta chain was captured in a study of cytomegalovirus exposure and HLA in healthy donors (TCRdb year 2017). For the wider study: An earlier analysis of roughly 500 of the donors reported approximately 290 Gb of sequence data and 120 million or so unique TCR beta sequences from 150 million to 200 million T cells. In addition to the first cohort of around 670 subjects, a separate validation cohort of approximately 120 different subjects was used. Every repertoire in the discovery cohort had been generated on one and the same sequencing platform. Of the 300 to 500 genotyped donors, approximately 80% were placed in the genetic ancestry cluster associated with self-reported Caucasian donors. Typing coverage differed by locus: A, B, C, DRB1 and DQB1 were typed in roughly 629-630 donors, DQA1 in 500 to 550, DPA1 in 600 to 610, and DPB1 in around 490. To decide whether each TCR beta V gene segment behaved as functional or pseudogenic, an earlier analysis of fewer than 750 of the donors relied on high-throughput TCR beta sequencing. Using immunosequencing, the study profiled T cell repertoires from around 680 subjects and related those repertoires to cytomegalovirus serostatus. Donor age, sex, ethnicity and CMV serostatus were compiled alongside the repertoire data. Genome-wide SNP genotypes for about three fifths of the roughly 670 donors were used in a later genetic analysis, which treated that subset as a discovery cohort. Class I and class II HLA loci were covered by the typing at four-digit resolution. Among about 410 genotyped donors of the cohort, an average of roughly 230,000 unique TCR beta nucleotide sequences was sequenced per donor, of which about 19% were non-productive. Rather than using new phenotypic data, the later analysis identified candidate immune exposures from TCR beta sequences and from how often those sequences occurred across donors. An early release that covered more than 550 HLA-typed donors contained approximately 300 gigabases of sequencing data and 85 million to 100 million unique TCR sequences. Roughly five DR-DQ haplotypes were handled as single units for association and clustering, since linkage in the cohort was strong. To study patterns of TCR occurrence, a later analysis re-analyzed previously published TCR beta repertoires from 666 donors and added high-resolution HLA genotyping. The aim of the study was to test whether cataloging public T cell receptors could identify signatures of past pathogen exposure. The study combined high-throughput TCR immunosequencing, statistical association of individual TCRs with disease status, and machine learning to predict cytomegalovirus infection status. What the work shows at the level of the full study, not this receptor alone: Most TCR sequences were observed very rarely across donors, whereas some public TCRs were present in many individuals. The earlier analysis of a few hundred of the donors excluded 15 to 20 rarely observed V segments, including chromosome 9 orphons, because counts were too low. In a later analysis, most CMV-associated TCR beta chains were found to appear HLA-restricted, with HLA associations seemingly driven largely by CMV exposure. Linkage disequilibrium might explain the correlated functional status among segregating V segments, but an unknown experimental factor could not be ruled out. In an earlier analysis of 587 of the donors, most TCR beta V segments appeared in productive rearrangements about 90% or about 30% of the time, broadly matching IMGT annotations. In a later genetic analysis, fewer N-insertions in productive TCRs were reported among donors in an Asian-associated ancestry cluster than the roughly 670-donor mean. The only immune exposure information available for the cohort was CMV serostatus. The study listed approximately 150 TCR beta chains as associated with cytomegalovirus. A later analysis found that HLA-associated TCR beta chains were more clonally expanded and had lower generation probabilities than equally common non-associated chains. According to the authors, the approach could potentially be generalized to other disease states and immunological phenotypes. Sequencing depth was assumed to be roughly uniform across donors in the presence/absence analyses, though that assumption may not hold. A cluster of highly shared sequence variants was judged likely to represent a technical artifact of the sequencing pipeline. Only TCR beta chains were sequenced in this cohort, and the absence of alpha or paired-chain data limited detectable features. In vitro tests confirmed that a few of the cytomegalovirus-associated TCR beta chains recognize cytomegalovirus antigens. According to a later analysis, parvovirus B19, influenza, CMV and Epstein-Barr virus appeared linked to several top co-occurrence clusters. V-gene and J-gene trimming of TCR beta chains was associated with a missense DCLRE1C variant in a later genetic analysis, and the association was replicated in an independent cohort. A further reported finding was that TCR beta sequences accurately predicted the HLA-A and HLA-B alleles for most subjects in the first cohort. The 87-base-pair reads could not distinguish some IMGT-functional V segments, including TRBV6-2 and TRBV6-3, so those segments were excluded. At a false discovery rate of 0.05, a later analysis linked around 15,000 TCR beta sequences to specific HLA alleles. In a later analysis, TCR association rates were found to vary across HLA loci, with the most associated TCRs seen for DRB1 alleles and the fewest for HLA-C alleles. Because HLA typing was missing for some donors at each locus, association tests included only the typed subset. The classifier was reported to diagnose cytomegalovirus status with high specificity and sensitivity in both the original and validation cohorts. When HLA alleles, especially DR and DQ, strongly co-occurred, attributing TCR associations to individual alleles was difficult.

Libraries were built with the immunoSEQ multiplex PCR assay. A mixture of 60 forward primers for TCR Vbeta segments and 13 reverse primers for TCR Jbeta segments was used in the multiplex PCR. A multiplex PCR assay on genomic DNA amplified the CDR3 region of rearranged TCR beta genes. Amplified TCR beta libraries were sequenced as 87-base-pair reads on the Illumina HiSeq System. The authors' pipeline ran thus. A later analysis counted approximately 76 million unique TCR beta chains across the 666 repertoires, and 9 million to 14 million of these chains were shared by at least two donors. To remove PCR and sequencing errors, raw reads were error-corrected and collapsed into unique sequences using a nearest-neighbor algorithm that merged closely related sequences. V, D and J gene segments were assigned by aligning CDR3 sequences to IMGT reference sequences. For a sequence to be retained, a match of at least six nucleotides to both a V gene segment and a J gene segment was required. A rearrangement was called productive if the CDR3 had no stop codons and remained in frame with V and J, and every other rearrangement was called non-productive. CDR3 was defined according to IMGT convention as the region running from the second conserved V-encoded cysteine to the conserved J-encoded phenylalanine. The earlier analysis of about 620 of the donors excluded sequences that lacked an unambiguous match to a single V gene segment. In an earlier analysis of 450 to 700 of the donors, V segments were called functional above 56.7% productive rearrangements and were called segregating when the between-donor standard deviation exceeded 5%. To diagnose cytomegalovirus status from the catalog of TCR beta chain sequences, a statistical classification framework was built. V and J gene assignment, in a later analysis, came from comparing TCR nucleotide sequences with IMGT/GENE-DB human TR gene sequences. Using the TCRdist pipeline, a later analysis assigned CDR3 sequences along with most-parsimonious VDJ recombination scenarios. A later analysis defined each TCR beta chain by its CDR3 amino acid sequence plus V-gene family, and excluded reads lacking a unique V-gene family. To address suspected cross-contamination and a sequencing artifact, a later analysis removed a few hundred highly shared, low-generation-probability nucleotide sequences. In a later analysis, a clonal expansion index for each public chain was calculated from normalized within-repertoire ranks of inferred template counts. In a later analysis, generation probabilities were computed using a VDJ recombination model fitted to out-of-frame rearrangements, and the results were checked against IGoR. In a later analysis, hypergeometric tests were used to score TCR-TCR, TCR-HLA and TCR-CMV co-occurrence, with a repertoire-size bias correction applied to TCR pairs. To estimate false discovery rates, a later analysis permuted the HLA or CMV assignments 20 times. In a later analysis, co-occurring TCRs were grouped using DBSCAN, and TCRdist sequence similarity was added for clustering within HLA-allele-positive subsets. Co-occurrence clustering excluded repertoires with fewer than 30,000 or more than 120,000 public chains, plus five with anomalous nucleotide sharing. TCRdb provides this immuneACCESS table in a form limited to in-frame rearrangements. Some clones are lacking; in checked studies, under half of them reflect an unresolved V gene, and why the rest are absent is not known. The DNA was the basis for D and trimming; V, J and clone size are from that table. The sample table records roughly 180,000 clones; nearly 80% of these occur just once. Clones ranked in the top ten supply approximately 2.6% of the sample.

Here V drops 5 bases and J drops 6 bases, and the junction holds 13 bases not matched to any gene. CDR1 MDHEN and CDR2 SYDVKM are derived from the germline V gene. From the cysteine through the phenylalanine, the CDR3 covers 16 amino acids. Only the CDR3 part of the read is kept: 48 bases, read in frame from the first base. The cohort was made up of several hundred healthy bone marrow donors. At the time of sampling, every cohort member was nominally healthy, though immune exposures that went unrecorded were likely present. The donor tested CMV seronegative, placing the donor among the 350 or so seronegative members of the cohort. Every donor gave a peripheral blood sample, and the peripheral blood mononuclear cells from that sample were used for TCR beta sequencing. Genomic DNA was extracted from the blood cell samples with the Qiagen DNeasy Blood Extraction Kit. For this clone: Its antigen is currently not known. No per-base quality is available; no much larger clone lies one base away.

The V and J genes are TRBV28 and TRBJ2-1; 7 bases in the junction line up with TRBD2. The sequence came from a female donor in good health and CMV-seronegative. Sample: PBMCs. The DNA sequence is as follows: TGTGCCAGCAGTCCCTCGGGCGGGAGTCGGGTCAATGAGCAGTTCTTC. The translation is CASSPSGGSRVNEQFF.